These 25 T cell receptor beta chains were sequenced from one sample in a study of T cells in Graves' hyperthyroidism and ophthalmopathy. Amplification of TCR beta CDR3 regions used RNA as the template. The HTBI set primed first-round TCR CDR3 RT-PCR. TCRdb analysed the multiplex PCR reads with MiXCR anew, one entry per CDR3 protein. The repertoire holds around 520,000 distinct CDR3 sequences, about 14% seen once, with about 15% in the top ten. The source material was blood. Source of these receptors: a woman aged 40 to 50 with Graves' hyperthyroidism.

This clonotype has only a few counts. The chain combines TRBV20-1 with TRBJ2-5, with D perhaps TRBD1 (6 bases). CDR1 and CDR2 from the germline V gene are DFQATT and SNEGSKA (reference sequence). The ends were cut back, 1 base at V and 4 bases at J, with 13 bases in the middle. CDR3 size: 14 residues. Written as DNA, the CDR3 is TGCAGTGCTAGAGGGCAGGGGCTTCCAGAGACCCAGTACTTC. Translation gives CSARGQGLPETQYF.

This clonotype was observed many times. The V call is TRBV27, the J call TRBJ2-3; 11 nucleotides line up with TRBD2. J lost 2 bases, V lost 4 bases, and 11 bases had no gene match. The CDR3 sequence is 18 residues long. In germline, CDR1 is MNHEY, CDR2 SMNVEV (reference sequence). The chain's CDR3 is CASSSPGLAGLYTDTQYF. The CDR3 DNA is TGTGCCAGCAGTTCCCCAGGACTAGCGGGCCTTTACACAGATACGCAGTATTTT.

This clonotype came up a few times. This chain connects TRBV4-1 to TRBJ2-1, with TRBD2 identical over 9 bases. Germline trimming cut 3 bases from V and 3 bases from J; bases unmatched to any gene: 9. The CDR3 contains 17 residues. Germline CDR1 MGHRA, CDR2 YSYEKL. This CDR3 reads CASSQDTGTSYYNEQFF. The CDR3 DNA follows: TGCGCCAGCAGCCAGGATACCGGGACTAGCTACTACAATGAGCAGTTCTTC.

This clonotype occurred many times. This chain joins TRBV27 and TRBJ2-6; D is perhaps TRBD1 (6 bases). Trimming took 5 bases from V and 2 from J, leaving 7 bases between them. The V gene's germline CDR1 is MNHEY and CDR2 SMNVEV (reference sequence). The CDR3 is made up of 14 amino acids. The CDR3 nucleotides are TGTGCCAGCAGTAGGGGGACTGGGGCCAACGTCCTGACTTTC. Translation: CASSRGTGANVLTF.

This clonotype was detected a few times. The V and J genes are TRBV4-1 and TRBJ1-4; the match to TRBD1 covers 8 bases. This CDR3 is 14 amino acids long. With 4 bases clipped from V and 8 bases from J, the junction kept 6 bases outside the gene matches. The germline gives CDR1 MGHRA, CDR2 YSYEKL. The CDR3 bases are TGCGCCAGCAGCCGGACAGGGCAGGGCGAAAAACTGTTTTTT. Its protein product is CASSRTGQGEKLFF.

The V call is TRBV6-1, the J call TRBJ1-4; TRBD1 matches 8 bases. The V and J ends lost 6 bases and 3 bases, in that order; junction bases with no gene match: 0. CDR1 and CDR2 (germline): MNHNS, SASEGT. The CDR3 runs 13 residues. This chain's CDR3 is CASRDRANEKLFF. In DNA form, the CDR3 reads TGTGCCAGCAGGGACAGGGCTAATGAAAAACTGTTTTTT.

At least ten counts were recorded for this clonotype. V gene TRBV18 combines with J gene TRBJ2-3; 8 bases line up with TRBD2. This CDR3 is 15 amino acids long. Germline CDR1 and CDR2: KGHSH and LQKENI. With 3 bases clipped from V and 3 bases from J, the junction kept 5 bases outside the gene matches. The CDR3 reads CASSPRIAGTDTQYF. The CDR3 nucleotides are TGTGCCAGCTCACCGCGGATAGCGGGGACAGATACGCAGTATTTT.

This clonotype came up many times. V is TRBV11-2 and J is TRBJ2-5; 7 positions match TRBD2. V lost 5 bases, J lost 2 bases, and 5 bases stayed unmatched. CDR3 length: 14 amino acids. Germline V lookup: CDR1 SGHAT, CDR2 FQNNGV. This CDR3 is CASSTGLPQETQYF. The CDR3 DNA is TGTGCCAGCAGCACGGGACTACCACAAGAGACCCAGTACTTC.

This clonotype has at least ten counts. V usage is TRBV28 and J usage is TRBJ2-5; 12 nucleotides agree with TRBD2. V trimming: 5 bases; J trimming: 5 bases; junction bases outside the gene matches: 6. This CDR3 is built from 15 residues. The germline CDR1 and CDR2 sequences are MDHEN and SYDVKM. The CDR3 loop is CASSRTSGMRETQYF. CDR3 coding DNA: TGTGCCAGCAGTAGGACTAGCGGGATGAGGGAGACCCAGTACTTC.

This clonotype was counted at least ten times. V gene TRBV28 combines with J gene TRBJ2-5; TRBD2 is a possible D gene (6 bases). V dropped 4 bases and J dropped 0 bases, with 15 bases sitting between them. Germline V lookup: CDR1 MDHEN, CDR2 SYDVKM. This CDR3 region has 16 residues. CDR3 sequence: CASSSPGGRNQETQYF. Written as DNA, the CDR3 is TGTGCCAGCAGTTCTCCCGGGGGACGGAACCAAGAGACCCAGTACTTC. The full variable domain, its missing parts supplied by reference TRBV28 and TRBJ2-5, is DVKVTQSSRYLVKRTGEKVFLECVQDMDHENMFWYRQDPGLGLRLIYFSYDVKMKEKGDIPEGYSVSREKKERFSLILESASTNQTSMYLCASSSPGGRNQETQYFGPGTRLLVL.

In its sample, this clonotype was seen a few times. This rearrangement joins TRBV11-2 to TRBJ2-3; the D is unclear. The CDR3 runs to 13 residues. Germline V CDR1 and CDR2: SGHAT, FQNNGV. The ends were cut back, 2 bases at V and 5 bases at J, with 8 bases in the middle. This CDR3 is CASSLTSRDTQYF. CDR3 coding DNA: TGTGCCAGCAGCTTAACCTCCCGAGATACGCAGTATTTT.

This clonotype was seen at least ten times. V usage is TRBV5-1 and J usage is TRBJ2-4, with TRBD1 matching over 9 bases. J was trimmed by 8 bases and V by 0 bases; bases with no gene match: 3. The germline V gene encodes CDR1 SGHRS and CDR2 YFSETQ. CDR3 length: 14 residues. CDR3 in amino acids: CASSLARQGDIQYF. The DNA for the CDR3 is TGCGCCAGCAGCTTGGCGCGACAGGGGGACATTCAGTACTTC.

This clonotype was picked up a small number of times. The chain employs TRBV14 and TRBJ2-7, with D unclear. In germline, CDR1 is SGHDN, CDR2 FVKESK. The CDR3 loop spans 14 amino acids. Trimming took off 2 bases at V and 4 bases at J, with 12 bases between the two ends. CDR3 sequence: CASSQSLDGYEQYF. The CDR3 DNA reads TGTGCCAGCAGCCAATCCCTTGATGGTTACGAGCAGTACTTC.

The chain couples TRBV19 to TRBJ1-5; 10 bases match TRBD1. Germline assignment: CDR1 LNHDA and CDR2 SQIVND (reference sequence). This CDR3 is built from 15 residues. After removal of 7 bases from V and 7 bases from J, the junction contained 10 bases not matched to a gene. CDR3 loop: CASTPDRGHYQPQHF. DNA of the CDR3: TGTGCCAGTACCCCAGACAGGGGGCACTACCAGCCCCAGCATTTT.

This clonotype was observed at least ten times. The chain joins TRBV28 to TRBJ2-5; 10 bases match TRBD2. J gave up 2 bases and V 3 bases, and 3 bases lay outside the gene matches. Germline CDR1 reads MDHEN; CDR2 reads SYDVKM. The CDR3 is 15 residues long. CDR3 in DNA: TGTGCCAGCAGTTTCTTAGCGGGGGGACAAGAGACCCAGTACTTC. Translating gives CASSFLAGGQETQYF.

This clonotype was observed many times. The rearrangement links TRBV6-6 to TRBJ2-1, with 9 bases matching TRBD1. The V segment lost 2 bases and the J segment 6 bases; nucleotides outside the gene matches: 5. Germline CDR1 reads MNHNY; CDR2 reads SVGAGI (reference sequence). The CDR3 consists of 15 residues. The CDR3 nucleotides are TGTGCCAGCAGTTACGGGACAGGGATAATCAATGAGCAGTTCTTC. It yields the protein CASSYGTGIINEQFF.

This clonotype was seen ten or more times. The chain uses TRBV28 and TRBJ2-1; tentative D call: TRBD1 (6 bases). V was cut by 4 bases and J by 5 bases, with 18 bases left in between. Germline V gives CDR1 MDHEN, CDR2 SYDVKM. The CDR3 loop spans 16 amino acids. In nucleotides, the CDR3 is TGTGCCAGCAGTTCACTGGGACACAAAGCAAACAATGAGCAGTTCTTC. As protein: CASSSLGHKANNEQFF.

This clonotype was recorded at least ten times. The genes are TRBV28 and TRBJ2-1; 11 bases are shared with TRBD2. The junction had 10 bases not matched to a gene; V was cut back by 3 bases and J by 6 bases. This CDR3 region has 17 residues. Germline CDR1 MDHEN, CDR2 SYDVKM. CDR3 sequence (DNA): TGTGCCAGCAGTTTCTACAGACTAGCGGGACCTCCCAATGAGCAGTTCTTC. Encoded protein: CASSFYRLAGPPNEQFF.

In its sample, this clonotype was seen many times. V and J are TRBV6-1 and TRBJ1-4; possibly TRBD1 for D (6 bases). The CDR3 sequence is 14 residues long. Germline CDR1 MNHNS, CDR2 SASEGT. Trimming shortened V by 7 bases and J by 7 bases, and 16 bases separated the two germline ends. As DNA, the CDR3 is TGTGCCAGCACCCAATCAGGGGTCGGTGAAAAACTGTTTTTT. The encoded protein is CASTQSGVGEKLFF.

This sequence joins TRBV7-9 and TRBJ2-6; no firm D call. CDR1 and CDR2 (germline): SEHNR, FQNEAQ (reference sequence). Trimming left V 0 bases short and J 1 base short, with 16 bases between. The CDR3 loop spans 19 amino acids. The CDR3 nucleotides read TGTGCCAGCAGCTTAGCTTTTTCAGCAAGAGTTTCTGGGGCCAACGTCCTGACTTTC. It is translated as CASSLAFSARVSGANVLTF.

A few counts support this clonotype. The chain carries TRBV19 and TRBJ1-1; 7 positions agree with TRBD1. The V and J ends lost 7 bases and 1 base, in that order; junction bases with no gene match: 3. CDR3 length equals 13 residues. Germline-derived CDR1 and CDR2 are LNHDA and SQIVND (reference sequence). The CDR3 reads CASTGGKNTEAFF. The CDR3 DNA reads TGTGCCAGTACAGGGGGAAAGAACACTGAAGCTTTCTTT.

This clonotype was counted many times. The chain carries TRBV20-1 and TRBJ2-7, with 8 bases identical to TRBD2. Trimming at V came to 0 bases and at J to 0 bases, leaving 4 bases not matched to a gene. This CDR3 spans 15 amino acids. Germline CDR1 and CDR2: DFQATT and SNEGSKA (reference sequence). CDR3 in amino acids: CSARDPGTSSYEQYF. The CDR3 nucleotides are TGCAGTGCTAGAGACCCCGGGACTAGCTCCTACGAGCAGTACTTC.

This clonotype was recorded many times. The chain links TRBV7-2 to TRBJ1-5; unclear D gene. V dropped 3 bases and J dropped 7 bases, with 7 bases sitting between them. Germline V gene lookup returns CDR1 SGHTA and CDR2 FQGNSA. There are 12 residues in the CDR3. The CDR3 nucleotides are TGTGCCAGCAGCTTGCCTTGGCAGCCCCAGCATTTT. Translating gives CASSLPWQPQHF.

This clonotype was observed once. A much larger clonotype is one base distant, so this may be a read error. The V and J genes are TRBV3-1 and TRBJ2-7, with D perhaps matching TRBD2 (5 bases). TRBJ2-1 matches the DNA end more closely, so the J call is doubtful. In germline, CDR1 is LGHDT, CDR2 YNNKEL (reference sequence). The CDR3 loop spans 16 amino acids. CDR3 amino acids: CASSQDLAGTGYEQFF. The CDR3 region has the DNA TGTGCCAGCAGCCAAGATCTAGCAGGTACGGGCTACGAGCAGTTCTTC.

This clonotype was counted only a few times. The chain employs TRBV10-3 and TRBJ2-5; 10 nucleotides line up with TRBD1. The CDR3 runs to 15 residues. Looked up from germline, CDR1 is ENHRY and CDR2 is SYGVKD. Germline trimming cut 2 bases from V and 4 bases from J; bases unmatched to any gene: 4. This CDR3 is CAISERDRGSETQYF. CDR3 coding DNA: TGTGCCATCAGTGAGAGGGACAGGGGATCAGAGACCCAGTACTTC.